This TCR beta chain originates from a study of blood T cells in healthy people across ages. The V gene lost 1 base and the J gene lost 3 bases, with 13 bases spanning the gap. The CDR3 has 16 residues. From germline, CDR1 is SEHNR and CDR2 FQNEAQ (reference sequence). Only a few counts were recorded for this clonotype. Primed by a sample-barcoded 5' primer and a J-beta primer mix, a second PCR proceeded for about 7 to 11 cycles. TCRdb itself ran the 5' RACE reads through MiXCR, one entry per CDR3 protein. Of roughly 1,500,000 distinct CDR3 sequences detected, around 35% appear once; the ten largest clones hold around 10%.

This sequence originates from a woman in her twenties or thirties in good health. The J gene is TRBJ2-4, the V gene TRBV7-9; D gene uncertain. The sample consisted of blood. The CDR3, as DNA: TGTGCCAGCAGCTTAGAATCCTGTCGCGGCAAAAACATTCAGTACTTC. Translated, it gives CASSLESCRGKNIQYF.